Listed here are 31 T cell receptor beta chains from one sample, sequenced in a study of Graves' ophthalmopathy and Graves' hyperthyroidism (dated by TCRdb to about 2018). The sequencer listed for this sample is Illumina HiSeq 2000. For repertoire sequencing, TCR beta CDR3 regions were amplified from RNA transcripts. A first-round RT-PCR used HTBI primers with the Qiagen OneStep RT-PCR kit, followed by a second-round multiplex PCR, size selection and purification. Using fastp at Q25 and MiXCR, TCRdb reprocessed the public reads and kept productive beta chains. Each CDR3 protein gets just one entry, which takes the most common genes and DNA from the rows behind it. Within this sample are 200,000 to 250,000 distinct CDR3 sequences, with about 32% of them counted one time only. Approximately 8.2% of the sample is in the top ten clones. The sample comprised peripheral blood. The source of these receptors is a man aged 50-59 years with Graves' ophthalmopathy. Donor details come from another sample of the same person, matched by shared clones.

The chain uses TRBV5-8 and TRBJ2-5; D is unclear. V dropped 0 bases and J dropped 1 base, with 7 bases sitting between them. There are 14 residues in the CDR3. Germline V CDR1 and CDR2: SGHTS, YDEGEE. The CDR3 DNA is TGTGCCAGCAGCTTGGAACGGACCCAAGAGACCCAGTACTTC. Its protein is CASSLERTQETQYF.

The gene calls are TRBV6-2 or TRBV6-3 and TRBJ2-2, with 8 bases lining up with TRBD1. From germline, CDR1 is MNHEY and CDR2 SVGEGT. CDR3 length: 16 residues. The junction had 13 bases not matched to a gene; V was cut back by 6 bases and J by 7 bases. Written as DNA, the CDR3 is TGTGCCAGCAGCCGCTCCGGACAGGGAAGGGGCGGGGAGCTGTTTTTT. Translation: CASSRSGQGRGGELFF.

The table lists this clonotype with many counts. The V call is TRBV14, the J call TRBJ2-7, with TRBD1 matching 7 bases. Germline CDR1 reads SGHDN; CDR2 reads FVKESK. The CDR3 is 16 residues long. V shed 5 bases and J 0 bases; nucleotides not matched to a gene: 10. CDR3: CASSMGQPIHSYEQYF. CDR3 sequence (DNA): TGTGCCAGCAGCATGGGACAGCCCATTCACTCCTACGAGCAGTACTTC.

The sample holds many counts of this clonotype. This chain uses TRBV25-1 with TRBJ2-7, with D perhaps given as TRBD1 or TRBD2 (5 bases each). This CDR3 spans 14 amino acids. Germline CDR1 and CDR2: MGHDK and SYGVNS. Trimming took off 10 bases at V and 1 base at J, with 17 bases between the two ends. In nucleotides, the CDR3 is TGTGCCACCAGACGGCAGGGCGGGTCCTACGAGCAGTACTTC. Translating it yields CATRRQGGSYEQYF.

This clonotype was observed many times. The J gene is TRBJ2-7, the V gene TRBV28; TRBD2 aligns across 10 bases. V shed 11 bases, J shed 5 bases, and the junction held 9 bases outside the gene matches. The length of the CDR3 is 13 residues. The germline CDR1 and CDR2 sequences are MDHEN and SYDVKM. The CDR3 nucleotides read TGTGCCGGCCTAGCGGGAGCTGCCCACGAGCAGTACTTC. It is translated as CAGLAGAAHEQYF.

This clonotype appeared many times. The chain is built from TRBV7-8 and TRBJ1-1; 8 bases fit TRBD1. The J segment lost 1 base and the V segment lost 5 bases, leaving 3 bases of the junction unmatched. Germline assignment: CDR1 SGHVS and CDR2 FQNEAQ. The length of the CDR3 is 14 residues. CDR3 coding DNA: TGTGCCAGCAGCGCCGGACAGGGGAACACTGAAGCTTTCTTT. Translated: CASSAGQGNTEAFF.

This clonotype was recorded at least ten times. The V gene is TRBV12-3 or TRBV12-4, the J gene TRBJ1-1; D might be TRBD1 (5 bases). The CDR3 length is 14 residues. Trimming stripped 2 bases from V and 1 base from J, with 8 bases between. The CDR3 coding sequence is TGTGCCAGCAGTTTATCCGGGACGAACACTGAAGCTTTCTTT. Translated, it gives CASSLSGTNTEAFF.

The J gene is TRBJ1-5, the V gene TRBV6-1; D perhaps matches TRBD1 (6 bases). V lost 8 bases and J lost 5, with 22 bases in between. The CDR3 runs 16 residues. CDR1 MNHNS and CDR2 SASEGT come from the germline V gene. The CDR3 is CASLSAGGRPYQPQHF. In DNA form, the CDR3 reads TGTGCCAGCCTCTCCGCTGGGGGCCGTCCCTATCAGCCCCAGCATTTT.

This clonotype has at least ten counts. The chain links TRBV30 to TRBJ1-5; D call uncertain. Trimming removed 0 bases from V and 2 bases from J, with 5 bases in between. The CDR3 is 13 amino acids. Looked up from germline, CDR1 is GTSNPN and CDR2 is SVGIG (reference sequence). The CDR3 sequence: CAWSVDRNQPQHF. The CDR3 nucleotides read TGTGCCTGGAGTGTCGACCGCAATCAGCCCCAGCATTTT. Looking up the rest from reference TRBV30 and TRBJ1-5 gives the full variable domain: SQTIHQWPATLVQPVGSPLSLECTVEGTSNPNLYWYRQAAGRGLQLLFYSVGIGQISSEVPQNLSASRPQDRQFILSSKKLLLSDSGFYLCAWSVDRNQPQHFGDGTRLSIL.

This clonotype showed up many times. The V call is TRBV20-1, the J call TRBJ1-1; 10 nucleotides match TRBD1. After removal of 3 bases from V and 4 bases from J, the junction contained 8 bases not matched to a gene. CDR1 DFQATT and CDR2 SNEGSKA come from the germline V gene (reference sequence). The CDR3 length is 15 residues. CDR3 bases: TGCAGTGCTAGGCCCTCGGACAGGGGGATCACTGAAGCTTTCTTT. Amino acids: CSARPSDRGITEAFF.

At least ten counts were recorded for this clonotype. V and J are TRBV5-1 and TRBJ2-4; TRBD2 aligns across 9 bases. CDR3 length equals 15 residues. The V gene's germline CDR1 is SGHRS and CDR2 YFSETQ. Losses at the gene ends were 3 bases for V and 5 bases for J; bases not matched to a gene: 6. CDR3 sequence (DNA): TGCGCCAGCAGCTCAAATAGCGGGAGAGAAAACATTCAGTACTTC. It yields the protein CASSSNSGRENIQYF.

There are many counts of this clonotype. The CDR3 DNA reads as TGTGCCAGCAAACGCGCGGGAGAATCACCCCTCCACTTT. Translated, it gives CASKRAGESPLHF. V and J are TRBV11-2 and TRBJ1-6, with D hard to call. Germline CDR1 SGHAT, CDR2 FQNNGV. This CDR3 region has 13 residues. Trimming cost V 7 bases and J 10 bases, with 14 bases left between them.

This clonotype was observed many times. CDR3 bases: TGTGCCAGCAGTTCCGGACCAGGGAACGAGCAGTACTTC. It translates to CASSSGPGNEQYF. The V gene is TRBV6-5, the J gene TRBJ2-7, with D possibly matching TRBD1 (5 bases). The CDR3 runs 13 residues. Per germline, CDR1 MNHEY and CDR2 SVGAGI. The germline V and J ends were trimmed by 4 bases and 5 bases, with 12 bases remaining between them.

This clonotype was recorded at least ten times. This rearrangement joins TRBV19 to TRBJ1-1; D perhaps matches TRBD1 (5 bases). The length of the CDR3 is 15 residues. The V gene lost 1 base and the J gene lost 6 bases, with 15 bases spanning the gap. Germline lookup yields CDR1 LNHDA and CDR2 SQIVND (reference sequence). The CDR3 loop is CASSIVADLGAEAFF. The CDR3 DNA is TGTGCCAGTAGTATAGTTGCAGATCTGGGGGCTGAAGCTTTCTTT.

This clonotype showed up many times. V usage is TRBV2 and J usage is TRBJ2-2; 7 bases agree with TRBD2. The CDR3 has 17 amino acids. Germline V gene sequence: CDR1 SNHLY, CDR2 FYNNEI. Germline trimming cut 8 bases from V and 4 bases from J; bases unmatched to any gene: 16. The CDR3 protein is CASGRDPRRKSTGELFF. CDR3 sequence (DNA): TGTGCCAGCGGGAGGGATCCCCGCCGTAAGAGCACCGGGGAGCTGTTTTTT.

This clonotype was found many times. The chain joins TRBV19 to TRBJ2-7; TRBD2 agrees at 12 bases. V gave up 2 bases and J gave up 4 bases; unmatched junction bases: 3. The CDR3 runs 15 residues. From germline, CDR1 is LNHDA and CDR2 SQIVND (reference sequence). The CDR3 loop reads CASSITGLAGYEQYF. The DNA for the CDR3 is TGTGCCAGTAGTATAACCGGACTAGCGGGATACGAGCAGTACTTC.

This clonotype was counted only a few times. The chain uses TRBV29-1 and TRBJ1-1; tentatively, D is TRBD1 (6 bases). V lost 3 bases and J lost 1, with 9 bases in between. The length of the CDR3 is 13 residues. Germline loops: CDR1 SQVTM, CDR2 ANQGSEA. CDR3: CSVEVQGNTEAFF. CDR3 DNA: TGCAGCGTTGAGGTACAGGGGAACACTGAAGCTTTCTTT.

The chain is built from TRBV12-3 or TRBV12-4 and TRBJ2-2; a weak D match, TRBD1 (6 bases). Trimming pared 4 bases from V and 0 bases from J, leaving 9 bases between. The CDR3 is 15 residues long. CDR3: CASSWGTPNTGELFF. The CDR3, as DNA: TGTGCCAGCAGTTGGGGGACACCGAACACCGGGGAGCTGTTTTTT.

The rearrangement joins TRBV28 to TRBJ2-5, with D perhaps matching TRBD2 (5 bases). Trimming cost V 4 bases and J 4 bases, with 13 bases left between them. The CDR3 is 14 residues long. CDR1 and CDR2 (germline): MDHEN, SYDVKM. The CDR3 coding sequence is TGTGCCAGCAGTTGGGCGGGTACGCGAGAGACCCAGTACTTC. It codes for CASSWAGTRETQYF. Looking up the rest from reference TRBV28 and TRBJ2-5 gives the full variable domain: DVKVTQSSRYLVKRTGEKVFLECVQDMDHENMFWYRQDPGLGLRLIYFSYDVKMKEKGDIPEGYSVSREKKERFSLILESASTNQTSMYLCASSWAGTRETQYFGPGTRLLVL.

This chain uses TRBV6-1 with TRBJ1-1, with D perhaps matching TRBD1 (5 bases). Germline V gene sequence: CDR1 MNHNS, CDR2 SASEGT. The V gene lost 7 bases and the J gene lost 4 bases, with 13 bases spanning the gap. The CDR3 contains 13 residues. The CDR3, as DNA: TGTGCCAGCAATCCCAGACAGTTCACTGAAGCTTTCTTT. This gives the protein CASNPRQFTEAFF.

In this sample, this clonotype turned up many times. The V gene is TRBV11-2, the J gene TRBJ1-1; possible D gene TRBD1, 6 bases. V was cut by 0 bases and J by 11 bases, with 19 bases left in between. CDR1 and CDR2 (germline): SGHAT, FQNNGV. CDR3 length: 15 amino acids. Written as DNA, the CDR3 is TGTGCCAGCAGCTTAGAGGGAGGGGGAGCGTCTGGGGCTTTCTTT. Protein sequence: CASSLEGGGASGAFF. Full variable domain (outside the CDR3, taken from reference TRBV11-2 and TRBJ1-1): EAGVAQSPRYKIIEKRQSVAFWCNPISGHATLYWYQQILGQGPKLLIQFQNNGVVDDSQLPKDRFSAERLKGVDSTLKIQPAKLEDSAVYLCASSLEGGGASGAFFGQGTRLTVV.

This clonotype was picked up many times. This chain links TRBV6-5 with TRBJ2-7; D is unresolved. The germline V and J ends were trimmed by 6 bases and 4 bases, with 28 bases remaining between them. The CDR3 has 18 amino acids. Looked up from germline, CDR1 is MNHEY and CDR2 is SVGAGI. This chain's CDR3 is CASRFSSELGSGGYEQYF. CDR3 nucleotide sequence: TGTGCCAGCAGATTCTCTTCGGAGTTGGGGTCGGGCGGTTACGAGCAGTACTTC.

At least ten counts were recorded for this clonotype. V is TRBV6-2 or TRBV6-3 and J is TRBJ1-6; D call uncertain. Trimming stripped 5 bases from V and 12 bases from J, with 11 bases between. Germline V gives CDR1 MNHEY, CDR2 SVGEGT. The CDR3 totals 12 residues. The CDR3 nucleotides read TGTGCCAGCAGTGTCTCGGTTGGACCCCTCCACTTT. This encodes CASSVSVGPLHF.

The rearrangement uses TRBV6-2 or TRBV6-3 and TRBJ2-2; D might be TRBD1 or TRBD2, each matching 5 bases. Trimming stripped 6 bases from V and 7 bases from J, with 21 bases between. The germline V gene has CDR1 MNHEY and CDR2 SVGEGT. The CDR3 contains 16 residues. CDR3 DNA: TGTGCCAGCAGAATCCCCGGGACCTCAAGGAACGGGGAGCTGTTTTTT. It translates to CASRIPGTSRNGELFF.

This clonotype has only a few counts. The chain uses TRBV6-2 or TRBV6-3 and TRBJ1-1; no firm D call. V was trimmed by 0 bases and J by 1 base, leaving 6 bases between them. Per the germline V gene, CDR1 is MNHEY and CDR2 is SVGEGT. The CDR3 runs to 14 residues. CDR3 coding DNA: TGTGCCAGCAGTTACTCGGCGGAGAACACTGAAGCTTTCTTT. Amino acids: CASSYSAENTEAFF.

The V gene is TRBV6-1, the J gene TRBJ1-3; D unclear. The CDR3 is made up of 13 amino acids. The V gene's germline CDR1 is MNHNS and CDR2 SASEGT. V was shortened by 4 bases and J by 3 bases, with 7 bases between the two germline ends. The CDR3 reads CASSVGVGNTIYF. CDR3 sequence (DNA): TGTGCCAGCAGTGTCGGGGTTGGAAACACCATATATTTT.

At least ten counts were recorded for this clonotype. This chain uses TRBV3-1 with TRBJ1-5; D possibly corresponds to TRBD1 (5 bases). V was cut by 0 bases and J by 0 bases, with 9 bases left in between. The germline gives CDR1 LGHDT, CDR2 YNNKEL (reference sequence). This CDR3 spans 16 amino acids. The CDR3 DNA sequence: TGTGCCAGCAGCCAAGATGGGACTAATAGCAATCAGCCCCAGCATTTT. Translating gives CASSQDGTNSNQPQHF. Complete variable domain (other parts from reference TRBV3-1 and TRBJ1-5): DTAVSQTPKYLVTQMGNDKSIKCEQNLGHDTMYWYKQDSKKFLKIMFSYNNKELIINETVPNRFSPKSPDKAHLNLHINSLELGDSAVYFCASSQDGTNSNQPQHFGDGTRLSIL.

This clonotype was seen many times. V usage is TRBV6-2 or TRBV6-3 and J usage is TRBJ1-5; a possible D gene is TRBD1 (6 bases). This CDR3 spans 18 amino acids. Germline CDR1 MNHEY, CDR2 SVGEGT. V was trimmed by 7 bases and J by 1 base, leaving 23 bases between them. The CDR3 loop is CASIQDLGGRLSNQPQHF. As DNA, the CDR3 is TGTGCCAGCATACAGGACTTAGGGGGGAGGTTAAGCAATCAGCCCCAGCATTTT.

The table lists this clonotype with many counts. The chain uses TRBV24-1 and TRBJ2-4; perhaps TRBD1 as D (6 bases). The germline V gene encodes CDR1 KGHDR and CDR2 SFDVKD. V dropped 4 bases and J dropped 10 bases, with 13 bases sitting between them. The CDR3 has 13 residues. CDR3 DNA: TGTGCCACCAGTGAAGACAGGATTACTATTCAGTACTTC. Its translation: CATSEDRITIQYF.

The chain combines TRBV10-3 with TRBJ2-2; TRBD1 is a possible D gene (6 bases). Trimming took 6 bases from V and 1 from J, leaving 6 bases between them. From germline, CDR1 is ENHRY and CDR2 SYGVKD. The CDR3 sequence is 13 residues long. For the CDR3, the DNA is TGTGCCATCAGGACAGGGAACACCGGGGAGCTGTTTTTT. Its protein product is CAIRTGNTGELFF.

This clonotype was observed at least ten times. V usage is TRBV2 and J usage is TRBJ2-2; TRBD1 matches 9 bases. The CDR3 consists of 13 residues. The V gene end was trimmed by 8 bases and the J gene end by 6 bases; junction bases not matched to a gene: 4. From germline, CDR1 is SNHLY and CDR2 FYNNEI. The CDR3 is CASGTGISGELFF. CDR3 bases: TGTGCCAGCGGGACAGGGATTTCCGGGGAGCTGTTTTTT.